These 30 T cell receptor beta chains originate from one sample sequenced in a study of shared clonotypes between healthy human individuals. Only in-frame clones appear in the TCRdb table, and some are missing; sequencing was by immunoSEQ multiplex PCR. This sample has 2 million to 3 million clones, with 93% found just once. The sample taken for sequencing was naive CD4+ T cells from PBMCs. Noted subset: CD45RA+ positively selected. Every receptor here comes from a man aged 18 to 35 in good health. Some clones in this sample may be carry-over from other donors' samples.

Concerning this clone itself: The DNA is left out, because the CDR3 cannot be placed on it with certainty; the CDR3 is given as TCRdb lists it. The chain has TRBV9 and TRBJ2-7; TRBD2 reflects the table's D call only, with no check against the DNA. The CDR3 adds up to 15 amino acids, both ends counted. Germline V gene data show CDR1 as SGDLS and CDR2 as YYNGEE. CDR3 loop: CASSVSAAPSYEQYF.

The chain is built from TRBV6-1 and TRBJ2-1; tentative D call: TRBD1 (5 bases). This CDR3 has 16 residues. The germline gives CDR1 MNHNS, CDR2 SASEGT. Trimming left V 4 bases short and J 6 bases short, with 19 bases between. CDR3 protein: CASSALAGQFINEQFF. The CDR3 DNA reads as TGTGCCAGCAGTGCTCTGGCAGGGCAATTTATCAATGAGCAGTTCTTC.

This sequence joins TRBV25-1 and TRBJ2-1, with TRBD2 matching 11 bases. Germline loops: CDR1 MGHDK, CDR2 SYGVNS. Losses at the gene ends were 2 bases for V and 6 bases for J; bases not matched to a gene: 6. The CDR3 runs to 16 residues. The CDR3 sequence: CASSEIGTSGVNEQFF. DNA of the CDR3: TGTGCCAGCAGTGAAATCGGGACTAGCGGAGTCAATGAGCAGTTCTTC.

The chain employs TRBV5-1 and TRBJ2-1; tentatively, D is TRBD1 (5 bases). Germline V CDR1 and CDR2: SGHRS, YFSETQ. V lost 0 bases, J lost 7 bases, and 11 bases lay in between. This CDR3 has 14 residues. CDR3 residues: CASSLVSGRNEQFF. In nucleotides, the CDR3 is TGCGCCAGCAGCTTGGTATCAGGGCGAAATGAGCAGTTCTTC.

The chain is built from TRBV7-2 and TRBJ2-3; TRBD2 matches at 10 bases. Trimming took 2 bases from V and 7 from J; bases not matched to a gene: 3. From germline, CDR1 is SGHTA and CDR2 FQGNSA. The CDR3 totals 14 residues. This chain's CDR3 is CASSLLAGGNTQYF. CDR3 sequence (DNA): TGTGCCAGCAGCTTATTAGCGGGAGGAAATACGCAGTATTTT. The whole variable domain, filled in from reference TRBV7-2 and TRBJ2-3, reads GAGVSQSPSNKVTEKGKDVELRCDPISGHTALYWYRQSLGQGLEFLIYFQGNSAPDKSGLPSDRFSAERTGGSVSTLTIQRTQQEDSAVYLCASSLLAGGNTQYFGPGTRLTVL.

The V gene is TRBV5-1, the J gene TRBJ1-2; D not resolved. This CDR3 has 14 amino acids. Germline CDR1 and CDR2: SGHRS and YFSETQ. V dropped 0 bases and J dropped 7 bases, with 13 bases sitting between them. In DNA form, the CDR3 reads TGCGCCAGCAGCTTGGTTGGAGGTGATGGTGGCTACACCTTC. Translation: CASSLVGGDGGYTF.

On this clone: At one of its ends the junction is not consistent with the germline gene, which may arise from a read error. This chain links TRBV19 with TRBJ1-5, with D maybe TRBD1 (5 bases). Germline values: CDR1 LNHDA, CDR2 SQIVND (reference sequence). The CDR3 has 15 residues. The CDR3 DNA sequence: TGTGCCAGTAGTGGGGGAGGGATGGGCAAACAGCCCCAGCATTTT. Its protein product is CASSGGGMGKQPQHF.

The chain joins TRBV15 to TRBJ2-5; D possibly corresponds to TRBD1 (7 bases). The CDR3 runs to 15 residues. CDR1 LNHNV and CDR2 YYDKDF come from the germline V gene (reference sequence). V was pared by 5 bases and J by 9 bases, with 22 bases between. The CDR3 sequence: CATSSSTRTQGAQYF. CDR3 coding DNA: TGTGCCACCAGCTCCTCGACTAGGACCCAGGGGGCCCAGTACTTC.

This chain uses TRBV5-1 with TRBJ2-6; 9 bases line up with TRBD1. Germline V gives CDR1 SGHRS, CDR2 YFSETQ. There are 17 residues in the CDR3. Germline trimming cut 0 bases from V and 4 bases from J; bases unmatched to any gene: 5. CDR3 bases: TGCGCCAGCAGCTTGGAGGGACAGGGAACCGGGGCCAACGTCCTGACTTTC. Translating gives CASSLEGQGTGANVLTF.

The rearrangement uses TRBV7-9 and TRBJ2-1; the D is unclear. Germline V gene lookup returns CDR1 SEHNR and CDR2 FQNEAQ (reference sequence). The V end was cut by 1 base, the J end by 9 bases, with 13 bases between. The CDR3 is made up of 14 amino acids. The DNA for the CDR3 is TGTGCCAGCAGCTTAGGTGGTCTGCGAGGTGAGCAGTTCTTC. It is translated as CASSLGGLRGEQFF.

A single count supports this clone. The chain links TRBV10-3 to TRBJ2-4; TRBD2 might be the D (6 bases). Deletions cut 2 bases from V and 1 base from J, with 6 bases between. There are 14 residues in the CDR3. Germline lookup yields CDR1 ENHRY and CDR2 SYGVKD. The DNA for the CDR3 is TGTGCCATCAGTGAGGGGAGGGCCAAAAACATTCAGTACTTC. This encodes CAISEGRAKNIQYF.

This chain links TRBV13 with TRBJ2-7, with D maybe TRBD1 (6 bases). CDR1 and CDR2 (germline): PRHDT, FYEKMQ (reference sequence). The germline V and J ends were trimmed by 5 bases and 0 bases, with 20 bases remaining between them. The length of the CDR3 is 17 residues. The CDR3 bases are TGTGCCAGCAGCGCAGTGACCAGGGGCCGAAGCTCCTACGAGCAGTACTTC. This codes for CASSAVTRGRSSYEQYF.

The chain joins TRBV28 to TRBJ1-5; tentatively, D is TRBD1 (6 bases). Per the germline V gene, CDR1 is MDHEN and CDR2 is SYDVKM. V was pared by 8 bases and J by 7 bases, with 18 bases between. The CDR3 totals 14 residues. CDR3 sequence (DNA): TGTGCCAGCCAGGGGTTTCAATCGTTCCAGCCCCAGCATTTT. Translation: CASQGFQSFQPQHF.

The CDR3 bases are TGTGCCAGCAGTTATCTTGTGTCGGCTGAAGCTTTCTTT. Protein sequence: CASSYLVSAEAFF. The chain is built from TRBV6-5 and TRBJ1-1; D call uncertain. V lost 3 bases and J lost 6, with 11 bases in between. The CDR3 is made up of 13 amino acids. Looked up from germline, CDR1 is MNHEY and CDR2 is SVGAGI.

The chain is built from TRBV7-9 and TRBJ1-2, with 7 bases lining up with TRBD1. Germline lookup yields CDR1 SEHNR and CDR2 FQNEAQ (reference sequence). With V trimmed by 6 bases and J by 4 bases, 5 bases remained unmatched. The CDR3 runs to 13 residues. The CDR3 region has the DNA TGTGCCAGCAGACGGGACAGCGTCTATGGCTACACCTTC. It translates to CASRRDSVYGYTF.

For the CDR3, the DNA is TGCAGCGCCCGGCGAGGGCTAGCGGGAGAGGGCTCCTACAATGAGCAGTTCTTC. This translates into CSARRGLAGEGSYNEQFF. This chain connects TRBV29-1 to TRBJ2-1, with 10 bases lining up with TRBD2. V was clipped by 7 bases and J by 0 bases; unmatched bases: 15. The germline gives CDR1 SQVTM, CDR2 ANQGSEA. The CDR3 is 18 amino acids.

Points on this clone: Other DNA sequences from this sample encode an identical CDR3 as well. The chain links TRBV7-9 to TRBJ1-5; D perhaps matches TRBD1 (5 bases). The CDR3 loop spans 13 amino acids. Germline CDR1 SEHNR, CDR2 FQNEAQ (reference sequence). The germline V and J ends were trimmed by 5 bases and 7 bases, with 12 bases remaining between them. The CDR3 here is CASSQAGGQPQHF. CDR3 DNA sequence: TGTGCCAGCAGCCAGGCGGGGGGACAGCCCCAGCATTTT. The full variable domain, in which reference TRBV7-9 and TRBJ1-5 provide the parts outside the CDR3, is DTGVSQNPRHKITKRGQNVTFRCDPISEHNRLYWYRQTLGQGPEFLTYFQNEAQLEKSRLLSDRFSAERPKGSFSTLEIQRTEQGDSAMYLCASSQAGGQPQHFGDGTRLSIL.

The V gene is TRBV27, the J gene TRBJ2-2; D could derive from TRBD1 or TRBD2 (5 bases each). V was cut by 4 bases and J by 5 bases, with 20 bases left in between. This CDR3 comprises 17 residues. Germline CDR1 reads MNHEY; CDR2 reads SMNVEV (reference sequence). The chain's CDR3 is CASSSSYWERGTGELFF. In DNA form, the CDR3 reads TGTGCCAGCAGTTCCTCTTATTGGGAGAGGGGAACCGGGGAGCTGTTTTTT.

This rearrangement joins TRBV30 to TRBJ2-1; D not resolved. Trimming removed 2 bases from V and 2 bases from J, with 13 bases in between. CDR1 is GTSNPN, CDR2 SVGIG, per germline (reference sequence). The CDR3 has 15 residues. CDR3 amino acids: CAWSLGFTTYNEQFF. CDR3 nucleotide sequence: TGTGCCTGGAGTCTGGGGTTTACTACCTACAATGAGCAGTTCTTC.

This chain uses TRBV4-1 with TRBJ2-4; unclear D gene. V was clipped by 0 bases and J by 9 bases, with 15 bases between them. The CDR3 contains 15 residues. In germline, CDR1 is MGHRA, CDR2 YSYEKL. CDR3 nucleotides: TGCGCCAGCAGCCAAGATGATACCACCTCAACCATTCAGTACTTC. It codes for CASSQDDTTSTIQYF.

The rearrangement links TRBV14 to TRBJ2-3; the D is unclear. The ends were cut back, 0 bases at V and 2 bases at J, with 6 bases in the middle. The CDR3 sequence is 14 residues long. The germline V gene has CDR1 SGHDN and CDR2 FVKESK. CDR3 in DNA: TGTGCCAGCAGCCAAGAGCGGACCACAGATACGCAGTATTTT. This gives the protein CASSQERTTDTQYF.

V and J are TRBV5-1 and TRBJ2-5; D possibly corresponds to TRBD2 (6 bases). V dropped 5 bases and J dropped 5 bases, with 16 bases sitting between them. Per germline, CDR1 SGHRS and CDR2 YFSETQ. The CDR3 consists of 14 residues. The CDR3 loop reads CASRAGSSLETQYF. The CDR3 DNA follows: TGCGCCAGCAGAGCGGGTTCTAGTCTTGAGACCCAGTACTTC.

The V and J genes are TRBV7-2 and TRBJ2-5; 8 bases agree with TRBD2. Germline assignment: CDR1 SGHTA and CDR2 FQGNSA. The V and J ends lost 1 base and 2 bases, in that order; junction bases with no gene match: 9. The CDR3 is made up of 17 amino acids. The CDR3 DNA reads TGTGCCAGCAGCTTAGAGGACGGACTAGCCCTTCAAGAGACCCAGTACTTC. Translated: CASSLEDGLALQETQYF.

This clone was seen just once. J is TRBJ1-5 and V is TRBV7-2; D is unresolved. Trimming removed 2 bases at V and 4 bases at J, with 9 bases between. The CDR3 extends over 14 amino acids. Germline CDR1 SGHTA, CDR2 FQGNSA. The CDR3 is CASSLQSGNQPQHF. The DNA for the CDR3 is TGTGCCAGCAGCTTACAGTCTGGGAATCAGCCCCAGCATTTT.

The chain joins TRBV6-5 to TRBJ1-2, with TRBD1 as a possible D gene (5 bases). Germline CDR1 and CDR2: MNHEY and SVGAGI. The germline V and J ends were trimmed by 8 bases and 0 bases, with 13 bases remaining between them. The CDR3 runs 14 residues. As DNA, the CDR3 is TGTGCCAGCCGACCGGGGGGATCTAACTATGGCTACACCTTC. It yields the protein CASRPGGSNYGYTF.

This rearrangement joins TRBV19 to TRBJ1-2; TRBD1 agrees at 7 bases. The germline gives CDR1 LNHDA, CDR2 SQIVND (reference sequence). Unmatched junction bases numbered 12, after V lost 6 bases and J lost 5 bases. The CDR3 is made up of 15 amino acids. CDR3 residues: CASRDAGGYRYGYTF. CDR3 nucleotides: TGTGCCAGTAGAGACGCAGGGGGTTATAGGTATGGCTACACCTTC.

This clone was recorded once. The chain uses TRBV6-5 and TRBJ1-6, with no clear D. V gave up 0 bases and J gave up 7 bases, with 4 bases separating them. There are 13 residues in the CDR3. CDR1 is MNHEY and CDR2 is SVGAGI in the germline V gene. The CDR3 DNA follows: TGTGCCAGCAGTTACTCCCGGAATTCACCCCTCCACTTT. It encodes CASSYSRNSPLHF.

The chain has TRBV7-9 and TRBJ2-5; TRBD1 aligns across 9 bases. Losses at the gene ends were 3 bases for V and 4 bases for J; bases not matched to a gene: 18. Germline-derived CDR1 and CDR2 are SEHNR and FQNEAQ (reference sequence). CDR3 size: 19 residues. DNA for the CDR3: TGTGCCAGCAGCTTGGGGTTGACTAGGGGACAGGGAAGAGGAGAGACCCAGTACTTC. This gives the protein CASSLGLTRGQGRGETQYF.

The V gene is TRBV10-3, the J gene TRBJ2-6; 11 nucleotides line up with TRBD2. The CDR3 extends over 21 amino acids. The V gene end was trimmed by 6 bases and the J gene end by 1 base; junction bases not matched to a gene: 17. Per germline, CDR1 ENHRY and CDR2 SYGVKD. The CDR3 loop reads CAISLAGGQGDKESGANVLTF. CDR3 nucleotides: TGTGCCATCAGCCTAGCGGGAGGCCAAGGGGATAAAGAGTCTGGGGCCAACGTCCTGACTTTC.

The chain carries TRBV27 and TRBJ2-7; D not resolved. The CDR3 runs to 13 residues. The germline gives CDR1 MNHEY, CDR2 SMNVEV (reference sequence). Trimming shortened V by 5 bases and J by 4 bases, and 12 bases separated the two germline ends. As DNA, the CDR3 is TGTGCCAGCAGTCCGGACGGGCGGTACGAGCAGTACTTC. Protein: CASSPDGRYEQYF.